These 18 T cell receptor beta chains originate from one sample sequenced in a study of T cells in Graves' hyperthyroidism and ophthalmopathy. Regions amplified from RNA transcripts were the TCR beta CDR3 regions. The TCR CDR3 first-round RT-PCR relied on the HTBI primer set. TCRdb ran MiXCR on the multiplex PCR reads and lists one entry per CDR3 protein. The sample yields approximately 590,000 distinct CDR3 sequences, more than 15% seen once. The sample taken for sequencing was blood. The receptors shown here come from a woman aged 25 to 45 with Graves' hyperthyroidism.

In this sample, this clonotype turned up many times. CDR3 in amino acids: CASGGGGYNEQFF. The DNA of the CDR3 is TGTGCTAGTGGGGGTGGCGGATACAATGAGCAGTTCTTC. The genes are TRBV12-5 and TRBJ2-1; no firm D call. The V end lost 6 bases, the J end lost 4 bases, and 10 bases lay between the germline ends. CDR3 size: 13 residues. CDR1 and CDR2 from the germline V gene are LGHNT and FRNRAP.

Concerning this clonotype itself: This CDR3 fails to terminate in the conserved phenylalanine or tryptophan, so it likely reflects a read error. CDR3 sequence (DNA): TGTGCCAGCAGTGGCCGGGACACGCCCTACGAGCAGTACCTC. Residues: CASSGRDTPYEQYL. The rearrangement uses TRBV25-1 and TRBJ2-7, with TRBD1 as a possible D gene (6 bases). Germline CDR1 is MGHDK and CDR2 is SYGVNS. Trimming stripped 4 bases from V and 2 bases from J, with 12 bases between. There are 14 residues in the CDR3.

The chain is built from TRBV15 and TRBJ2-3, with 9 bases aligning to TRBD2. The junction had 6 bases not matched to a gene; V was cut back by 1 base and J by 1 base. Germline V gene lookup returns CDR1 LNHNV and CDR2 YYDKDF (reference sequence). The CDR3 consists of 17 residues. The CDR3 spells CATSRGPSGIGTDTQYF. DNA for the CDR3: TGTGCCACCAGCAGAGGGCCTAGCGGGATAGGCACAGATACGCAGTATTTT.

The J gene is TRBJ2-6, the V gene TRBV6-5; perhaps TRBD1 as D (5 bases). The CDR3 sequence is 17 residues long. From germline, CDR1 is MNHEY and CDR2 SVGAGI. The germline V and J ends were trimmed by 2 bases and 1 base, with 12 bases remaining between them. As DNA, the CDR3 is TGTGCCAGCAGTTACCAGAGAAGGGGTTCTGGGGCCAACGTCCTGACTTTC. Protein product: CASSYQRRGSGANVLTF.

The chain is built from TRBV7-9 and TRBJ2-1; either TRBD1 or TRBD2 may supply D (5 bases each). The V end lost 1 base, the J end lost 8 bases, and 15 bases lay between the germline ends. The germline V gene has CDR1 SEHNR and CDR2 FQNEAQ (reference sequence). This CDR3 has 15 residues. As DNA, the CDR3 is TGTGCCAGCAGCTTAGAAGGGAGTTGGGGCGATGAGCAGTTCTTC. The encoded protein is CASSLEGSWGDEQFF.

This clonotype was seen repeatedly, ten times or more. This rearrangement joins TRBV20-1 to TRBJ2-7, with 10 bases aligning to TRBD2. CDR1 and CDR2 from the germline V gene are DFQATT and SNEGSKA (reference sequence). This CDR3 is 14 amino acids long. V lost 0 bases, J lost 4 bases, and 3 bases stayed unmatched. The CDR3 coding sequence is TGCAGTGCTAGAGATTGGACTAGCGGATACGAGCAGTACTTC. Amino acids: CSARDWTSGYEQYF.

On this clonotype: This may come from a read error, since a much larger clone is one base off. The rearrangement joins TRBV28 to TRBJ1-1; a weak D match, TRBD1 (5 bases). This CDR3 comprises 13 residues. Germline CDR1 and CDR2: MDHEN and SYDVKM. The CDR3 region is CTSLQGMNTEAFF. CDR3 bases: TGTACCAGCCTGCAGGGAATGAACACTGAAGCTTTCTTT.

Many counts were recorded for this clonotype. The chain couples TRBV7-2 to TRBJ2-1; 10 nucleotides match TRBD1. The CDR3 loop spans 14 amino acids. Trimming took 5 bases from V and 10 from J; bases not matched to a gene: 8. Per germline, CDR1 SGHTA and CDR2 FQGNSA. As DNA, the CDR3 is TGTGCCAGCAGCCAAAACGGACAGGGGGGGGAGCAGTTCTTC. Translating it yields CASSQNGQGGEQFF.

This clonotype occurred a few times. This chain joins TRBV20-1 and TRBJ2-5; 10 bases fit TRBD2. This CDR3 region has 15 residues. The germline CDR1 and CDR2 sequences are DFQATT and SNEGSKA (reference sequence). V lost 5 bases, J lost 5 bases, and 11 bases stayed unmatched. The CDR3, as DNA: TGCAGTGCTCGTTGGAGCGGGGGGGGGGGGGAGACCCAGTACTTC. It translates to CSARWSGGGGETQYF.

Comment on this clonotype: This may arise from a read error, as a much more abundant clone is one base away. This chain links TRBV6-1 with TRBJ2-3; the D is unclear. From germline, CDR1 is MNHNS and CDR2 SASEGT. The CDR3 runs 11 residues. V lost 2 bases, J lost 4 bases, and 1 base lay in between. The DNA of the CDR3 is TGTGCCAGCAGTGAACCAGATACGCAGTATTTT. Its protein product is CASSEPDTQYF.

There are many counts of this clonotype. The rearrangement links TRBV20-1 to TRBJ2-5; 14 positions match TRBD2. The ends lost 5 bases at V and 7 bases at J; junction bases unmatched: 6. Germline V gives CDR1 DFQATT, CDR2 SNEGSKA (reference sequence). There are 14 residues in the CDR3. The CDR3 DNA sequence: TGCAGTGCTCGTCCCGGACTAGCGGGAGGGACCCAGTACTTC. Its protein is CSARPGLAGGTQYF.

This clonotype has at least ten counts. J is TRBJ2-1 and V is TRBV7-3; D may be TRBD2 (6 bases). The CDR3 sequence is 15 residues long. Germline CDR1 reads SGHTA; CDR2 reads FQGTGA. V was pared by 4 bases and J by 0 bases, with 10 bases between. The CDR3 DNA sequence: TGTGCCAGCAGCTCTTTGACTAGCTCCTACAATGAGCAGTTCTTC. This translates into CASSSLTSSYNEQFF.

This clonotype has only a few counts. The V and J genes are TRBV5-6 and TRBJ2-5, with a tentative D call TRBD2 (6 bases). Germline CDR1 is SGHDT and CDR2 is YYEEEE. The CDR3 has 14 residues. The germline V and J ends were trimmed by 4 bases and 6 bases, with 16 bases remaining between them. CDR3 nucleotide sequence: TGTGCCAGCAGCCAAACGGGCGGGGTTCAGACCCAGTACTTC. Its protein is CASSQTGGVQTQYF.

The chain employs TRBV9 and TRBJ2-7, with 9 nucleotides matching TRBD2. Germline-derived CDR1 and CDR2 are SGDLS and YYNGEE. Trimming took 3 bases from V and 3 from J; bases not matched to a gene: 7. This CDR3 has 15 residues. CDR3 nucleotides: TGTGCCAGCAGCGCGAACGGACTAGCGTTCTACGAGCAGTACTTC. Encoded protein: CASSANGLAFYEQYF.

The CDR3 region has the DNA TGTGCCAGCAGCCAGGGACTGGGGATGGTGGCCCAGTACTTC. It specifies CASSQGLGMVAQYF. The chain carries TRBV14 and TRBJ2-5, with D perhaps TRBD2 (6 bases). Deletions cut 3 bases from V and 9 bases from J, with 17 bases between. This CDR3 is built from 14 residues. Germline V CDR1 and CDR2: SGHDN, FVKESK.

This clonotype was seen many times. Here the CDR3 reads CASSSQQGLHPNYGYTF. The CDR3 DNA follows: TGTGCCAGCAGTTCCCAACAGGGGCTCCATCCTAACTATGGCTACACCTTC. This chain connects TRBV27 to TRBJ1-2; 7 nucleotides line up with TRBD1. Germline CDR1 reads MNHEY; CDR2 reads SMNVEV (reference sequence). This CDR3 has 17 residues. With 4 bases clipped from V and 0 bases from J, the junction kept 11 bases outside the gene matches.

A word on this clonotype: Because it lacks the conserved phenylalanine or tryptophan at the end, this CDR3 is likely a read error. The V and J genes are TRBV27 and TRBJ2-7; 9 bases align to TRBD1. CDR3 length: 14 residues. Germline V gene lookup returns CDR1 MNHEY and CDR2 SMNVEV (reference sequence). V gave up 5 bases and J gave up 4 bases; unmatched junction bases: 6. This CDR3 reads CASSITGTGYEQYL. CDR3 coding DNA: TGTGCCAGCAGTATAACCGGGACAGGGTACGAGCAGTACCTC.

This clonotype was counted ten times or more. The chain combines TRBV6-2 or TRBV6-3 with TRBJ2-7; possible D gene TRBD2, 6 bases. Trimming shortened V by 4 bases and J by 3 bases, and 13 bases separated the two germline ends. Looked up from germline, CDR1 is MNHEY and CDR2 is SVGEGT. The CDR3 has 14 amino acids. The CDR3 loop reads CASSLSGVGYEQYF. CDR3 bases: TGTGCCAGCAGTTTATCGGGAGTCGGCTACGAGCAGTACTTC.